The 30 T cell receptor beta chains listed next were all sequenced from one sample in a study of cytomegalovirus exposure and HLA in healthy donors. This PCR relied on a set of 60 Vbeta primers and 13 Jbeta primers. Clones were read by immunoSEQ multiplex PCR, and TCRdb kept only the in-frame ones, dropping some. The repertoire holds about 130,000 clones, with about four fifths as singletons. Sequencing used PBMCs. Receptors were obtained from a man aged 18 to 35 in good health and CMV-seronegative.

This chain joins TRBV10-1 and TRBJ2-1; 7 bases match TRBD2. The CDR3 is 17 amino acids. Germline V gene lookup returns CDR1 WNHNN and CDR2 SYGVQD (reference sequence). V was clipped by 2 bases and J by 0 bases; unmatched bases: 7. The CDR3 loop is CASSEGGVFSSYNEQFF. In DNA form, the CDR3 reads TGCGCCAGCAGTGAGGGGGGGGTGTTCAGCTCCTACAATGAGCAGTTCTTC.

This clone was picked up one time. This chain joins TRBV7-9 and TRBJ2-7; TRBD2 is a possible D gene (5 bases). V lost 1 base and J 10 bases, leaving 23 bases between the germline ends. Germline V gene lookup returns CDR1 SEHNR and CDR2 FQNEAQ (reference sequence). CDR3 length: 16 residues. The CDR3 sequence is CASSLEGGTFGSGQYV. The CDR3 region has the DNA TGTGCCAGCAGCTTAGAGGGCGGAACGTTTGGGAGCGGTCAGTACGTC.

The chain joins TRBV19 to TRBJ1-5; tentative D call: TRBD1 (6 bases). The CDR3 covers 12 residues. The V end lost 8 bases, the J end lost 2 bases, and 7 bases lay between the germline ends. Germline V gene sequence: CDR1 LNHDA, CDR2 SQIVND (reference sequence). The CDR3 sequence is CASRQGNQPQHF. As DNA, the CDR3 is TGTGCCAGTCGACAGGGCAATCAGCCCCAGCATTTT.

Details on this clone: The identical CDR3 is also encoded by other nucleotide sequences in the sample. The V call is TRBV18, the J call TRBJ1-1; D remains unclear. There are 14 residues in the CDR3. Trimming left V 0 bases short and J 2 bases short, with 7 bases between. CDR1 is KGHSH, CDR2 LQKENI, per germline. The CDR3 DNA is TGTGCCAGCTCACCACCGGGAGTTAACACTGAAGCTTTCTTT. It translates to CASSPPGVNTEAFF.

This clone was seen once. The rearrangement links TRBV5-1 to TRBJ2-2; 10 bases are shared with TRBD2. This CDR3 comprises 16 residues. The V gene end was trimmed by 6 bases and the J gene end by 5 bases; junction bases not matched to a gene: 10. In germline, CDR1 is SGHRS, CDR2 YFSETQ. The CDR3 loop is CASTQLAGVGTGELFF. CDR3 in DNA: TGCGCCAGCACACAGCTAGCGGGAGTAGGTACCGGGGAGCTGTTTTTT.

The V and J genes are TRBV9 and TRBJ2-1; 14 bases fit TRBD2. The germline V gene has CDR1 SGDLS and CDR2 YYNGEE. This CDR3 comprises 17 residues. V lost 0 bases and J lost 4; bases outside the gene matches: 3. The CDR3, as DNA: TGTGCCAGCAGCGTAGGAGGGACTAGCGGGAGTTACAATGAGCAGTTCTTC. It encodes CASSVGGTSGSYNEQFF. Using reference TRBV9 and TRBJ2-1 for the parts outside the CDR3, the full variable domain is DSGVTQTPKHLITATGQRVTLRCSPRSGDLSVYWYQQSLDQGLQFLIQYYNGEERAKGNILERFSAQQFPDLHSELNLSSLELGDSALYFCASSVGGTSGSYNEQFFGPGTRLTVL.

This chain uses TRBV18 with TRBJ1-6; D ambiguous. Germline loops: CDR1 KGHSH, CDR2 LQKENI. This CDR3 region has 14 residues. V was pared by 3 bases and J by 10 bases, with 13 bases between. The CDR3 loop reads CASSPRGAISPLHF. CDR3 DNA sequence: TGTGCCAGCTCACCTCGGGGTGCAATCTCACCCCTCCACTTT.

CDR3 DNA: TGTGCCAGCAGTGAACGACAGGGCCCCTTTTGGAGCAATCAGCCCCAGCATTTT. Protein sequence: CASSERQGPFWSNQPQHF. The rearrangement links TRBV6-1 to TRBJ1-5; 7 bases are shared with TRBD1. Germline V gene lookup returns CDR1 MNHNS and CDR2 SASEGT. CDR3 size: 18 residues. V dropped 2 bases and J dropped 1; count of bases not matched to a gene: 11.

The chain couples TRBV6-6 to TRBJ2-7, with 9 bases that match TRBD1. CDR3 length equals 13 residues. The trim removed 8 bases at V and 6 bases at J, leaving 8 bases unmatched. CDR1 and CDR2 from the germline V gene are MNHNY and SVGAGI (reference sequence). CDR3 DNA: TGTGCCAGCGGACAGGGGAGAACTAGCGAGCAGTACTTC. Its translation is CASGQGRTSEQYF.

V usage is TRBV5-1 and J usage is TRBJ1-5; D unclear. From germline, CDR1 is SGHRS and CDR2 YFSETQ. The germline V and J ends were trimmed by 0 bases and 3 bases, with 7 bases remaining between them. There are 14 residues in the CDR3. The CDR3 coding sequence is TGCGCCAGCAGCTTGGACGGGGACAATCAGCCCCAGCATTTT. This codes for CASSLDGDNQPQHF.

The V and J genes are TRBV25-1 and TRBJ1-1; 10 positions match TRBD1. Germline trimming cut 5 bases from V and 6 bases from J; bases unmatched to any gene: 6. The germline gives CDR1 MGHDK, CDR2 SYGVNS. The CDR3 is 14 residues long. CDR3 in DNA: TGTGCCAGCAGTAAGGGGGGACAGGGGTCTGAAGCTTTCTTT. Translating gives CASSKGGQGSEAFF. Complete variable domain (other parts from reference TRBV25-1 and TRBJ1-1): EADIYQTPRYLVIGTGKKITLECSQTMGHDKMYWYQQDPGMELHLIHYSYGVNSTEKGDLSSESTVSRIRTEHFPLTLESARPSHTSQYLCASSKGGQGSEAFFGQGTRLTVV.

The genes are TRBV27 and TRBJ2-3; D is undetermined. Germline loops: CDR1 MNHEY, CDR2 SMNVEV (reference sequence). CDR3 size: 16 residues. V lost 3 bases and J 6 bases, leaving 19 bases between the germline ends. CDR3 in amino acids: CASSLVRGTPGDTQYF. As DNA, the CDR3 is TGTGCCAGCAGTTTGGTTAGAGGCACCCCCGGGGATACGCAGTATTTT.

This clone was detected a few times. This chain uses TRBV7-3 with TRBJ2-7; 8 bases match TRBD2. V was clipped by 4 bases and J by 5 bases; unmatched bases: 7. This CDR3 region has 14 residues. Germline lookup yields CDR1 SGHTA and CDR2 FQGTGA. DNA of the CDR3: TGTGCCAGCAGCTCGGCCGGGGGGGGCCACGAGCAGTACTTC. Protein: CASSSAGGGHEQYF.

J is TRBJ1-3 and V is TRBV7-9; D not certain. Germline CDR1 SEHNR, CDR2 FQNEAQ (reference sequence). The CDR3 has 16 residues. Trimming shortened V by 6 bases and J by 4 bases, and 19 bases separated the two germline ends. The CDR3 region has the DNA TGTGCCAGCAGACCCAACACCGCGGTCCCAGGAAACACCATATATTTT. Translated: CASRPNTAVPGNTIYF. Full variable domain (missing parts from reference TRBV7-9 and TRBJ1-3): DTGVSQNPRHKITKRGQNVTFRCDPISEHNRLYWYRQTLGQGPEFLTYFQNEAQLEKSRLLSDRFSAERPKGSFSTLEIQRTEQGDSAMYLCASRPNTAVPGNTIYFGEGSWLTVV.

This clone came up a few times. The chain combines TRBV5-6 with TRBJ2-1, with a possible D match to TRBD2 (5 bases). Trimming took off 0 bases at V and 5 bases at J, with 15 bases between the two ends. This CDR3 comprises 16 residues. Germline assignment: CDR1 SGHDT and CDR2 YYEEEE. This chain's CDR3 is CASSLGIGISDNEQFF. CDR3 coding DNA: TGTGCCAGCAGCTTGGGTATCGGGATCAGCGACAATGAGCAGTTCTTC. The whole variable domain, remainder taken from reference TRBV5-6 and TRBJ2-1, is DAGVTQSPTHLIKTRGQQVTLRCSPKSGHDTVSWYQQALGQGPQFIFQYYEEEERQRGNFPDRFSGHQFPNYSSELNVNALLLGDSALYLCASSLGIGISDNEQFFGPGTRLTVL.

This chain connects TRBV29-1 to TRBJ1-4; D is uncertain. The length of the CDR3 is 13 residues. Germline V lookup: CDR1 SQVTM, CDR2 ANQGSEA. Trimming left V 4 bases short and J 0 bases short, with 6 bases between. The CDR3 loop reads CSVAVATNEKLFF. CDR3 bases: TGCAGCGTTGCGGTTGCAACTAATGAAAAACTGTTTTTT.

V gene TRBV7-3 combines with J gene TRBJ2-1, with 9 positions matching TRBD2. The V gene's germline CDR1 is SGHTA and CDR2 FQGTGA. The CDR3 contains 15 residues. With V trimmed by 5 bases and J by 6 bases, 8 bases remained unmatched. CDR3 nucleotides: TGTGCCAGCAGCCGTAGCGGGAGTGCCCTCAATGAGCAGTTCTTC. Its translation: CASSRSGSALNEQFF.

The chain links TRBV6-5 to TRBJ1-1; 7 bases match TRBD1. Per germline, CDR1 MNHEY and CDR2 SVGAGI. The junction had 7 bases not matched to a gene; V was cut back by 5 bases and J by 7 bases. This CDR3 is 13 amino acids long. CDR3 DNA: TGTGCCAGCAGTATGCCAGGGGGACTTGAAGCTTTCTTT. Its translation: CASSMPGGLEAFF.

The J gene is TRBJ1-4, the V gene TRBV6-6; 7 bases fit TRBD1. Trimming at V came to 0 bases and at J to 8 bases, leaving 6 bases not matched to a gene. Germline-derived CDR1 and CDR2 are MNHNY and SVGAGI (reference sequence). The CDR3 totals 15 residues. CDR3 amino acids: CASSYSAGGQEKLFF. In DNA, the CDR3 is TGTGCCAGCAGTTACTCTGCCGGGGGACAGGAAAAACTGTTTTTT.

V gene TRBV4-1 combines with J gene TRBJ1-3, with 9 bases fitting TRBD1. This CDR3 is built from 15 residues. CDR1 MGHRA and CDR2 YSYEKL come from the germline V gene. Trimming took 4 bases from V and 4 from J; bases not matched to a gene: 5. CDR3 nucleotide sequence: TGCGCCAGCAGCCCCCCGGGACAGGGAGGAAACACCATATATTTT. Its translation: CASSPPGQGGNTIYF.

The CDR3 sequence is CASSAGGSYNEQFF. Written as DNA, the CDR3 is TGTGCCAGCAGCGCGGGAGGGTCCTACAATGAGCAGTTCTTC. The chain combines TRBV9 with TRBJ2-1; TRBD2 matches at 8 bases. The V gene end was trimmed by 3 bases and the J gene end by 1 base; junction bases not matched to a gene: 0. Germline V gene lookup returns CDR1 SGDLS and CDR2 YYNGEE. The CDR3 is 14 amino acids.

The chain carries TRBV27 and TRBJ2-7, with TRBD1 matching 9 bases. CDR3 length: 16 residues. The V segment lost 5 bases and the J segment 6 bases; nucleotides outside the gene matches: 14. Germline CDR1 MNHEY, CDR2 SMNVEV (reference sequence). The CDR3 DNA follows: TGTGCCAGCAGTAAGCAACAGGGGGCCGGGACAAGCGAGCAGTACTTC. Translated: CASSKQQGAGTSEQYF.

The chain employs TRBV13 and TRBJ1-6; D call uncertain. Per the germline V gene, CDR1 is PRHDT and CDR2 is FYEKMQ (reference sequence). V lost 0 bases and J 5 bases, leaving 5 bases between the germline ends. The CDR3 runs 14 residues. The CDR3 DNA is TGTGCCAGCAGCTTAGGCAAAAATAATTCACCCCTCCACTTT. Encoded protein: CASSLGKNNSPLHF.

This clone was counted a few times. The genes are TRBV5-6 and TRBJ2-1; TRBD2 agrees at 8 bases. Germline V gives CDR1 SGHDT, CDR2 YYEEEE. This CDR3 is 16 amino acids long. V shed 0 bases, J shed 3 bases, and the junction held 5 bases outside the gene matches. CDR3 bases: TGTGCCAGCAGCTTGGAATACGGGAGGGTCTACAATGAGCAGTTCTTC. Its protein product is CASSLEYGRVYNEQFF.

The table lists this clone with a count of one. The chain links TRBV5-6 to TRBJ2-2; weak D call: TRBD2 (6 bases). The CDR3 length is 16 residues. Germline V gives CDR1 SGHDT, CDR2 YYEEEE. Deletions cut 5 bases from V and 2 bases from J, with 16 bases between. CDR3 in DNA: TGTGCCAGCAGAGCTCTCCGGGACTCTAACACCGGGGAGCTGTTTTTT. Encoded protein: CASRALRDSNTGELFF.

The table lists this clone with a count of one. The chain employs TRBV7-2 and TRBJ2-7; D gene uncertain. V gave up 4 bases and J gave up 2 bases, with 6 bases separating them. Germline V lookup: CDR1 SGHTA, CDR2 FQGNSA. This CDR3 contains 12 residues. The CDR3 bases are TGTGCCAGCAGCTCGCCGGCCTACGAGCAGTACTTC. Its protein is CASSSPAYEQYF.

CDR3 region: CASRGQGTGNTIYF. The CDR3 nucleotides are TGTGCCAGCAGAGGACAGGGGACTGGAAACACCATATATTTT. The chain joins TRBV7-9 to TRBJ1-3, with 9 positions matching TRBD1. Germline V gene sequence: CDR1 SEHNR, CDR2 FQNEAQ (reference sequence). The J segment lost 2 bases and the V segment lost 6 bases, leaving 2 bases of the junction unmatched. CDR3 length equals 14 residues.

The V gene is TRBV5-4, the J gene TRBJ2-5; 9 nucleotides match TRBD2. The CDR3 consists of 16 residues. Germline assignment: CDR1 SGHNT and CDR2 YYREEE (reference sequence). V shed 4 bases, J shed 2 bases, and the junction held 9 bases outside the gene matches. CDR3 coding DNA: TGTGCCAGCAGCCAGGGGGGGAGCGGGAGGCAAGAGACCCAGTACTTC. This gives the protein CASSQGGSGRQETQYF.

The chain uses TRBV19 and TRBJ1-5, with D maybe TRBD1 (6 bases). V was clipped by 9 bases and J by 7 bases, with 16 bases between them. Looked up from germline, CDR1 is LNHDA and CDR2 is SQIVND (reference sequence). This CDR3 is built from 13 residues. The CDR3 sequence is CASRQAPGQPQHF. The CDR3 region has the DNA TGTGCCAGCAGACAGGCCCCAGGACAGCCCCAGCATTTT.

V gene TRBV2 combines with J gene TRBJ2-5; D gene ambiguous. The CDR3 has 13 residues. V lost 7 bases, J lost 0 bases, and 9 bases lay in between. Per the germline V gene, CDR1 is SNHLY and CDR2 is FYNNEI. The CDR3 DNA sequence: TGTGCCAGCACTCGCGACAACCAAGAGACCCAGTACTTC. This translates into CASTRDNQETQYF.